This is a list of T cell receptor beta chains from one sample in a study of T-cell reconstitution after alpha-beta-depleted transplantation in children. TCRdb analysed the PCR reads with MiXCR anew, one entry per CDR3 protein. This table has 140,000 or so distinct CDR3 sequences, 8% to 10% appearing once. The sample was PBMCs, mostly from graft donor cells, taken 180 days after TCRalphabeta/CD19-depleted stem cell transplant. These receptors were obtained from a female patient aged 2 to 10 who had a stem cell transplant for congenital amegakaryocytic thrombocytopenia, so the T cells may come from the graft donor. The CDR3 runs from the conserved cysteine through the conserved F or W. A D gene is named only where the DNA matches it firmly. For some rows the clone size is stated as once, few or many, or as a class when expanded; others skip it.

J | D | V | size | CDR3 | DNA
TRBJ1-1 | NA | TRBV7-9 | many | CASSFGTSNTEAFF | TGTGCCAGCAGCTTTGGGACTTCGAACACTGAAGCTTTCTTT
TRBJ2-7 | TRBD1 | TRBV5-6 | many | CASSSTGDEQYF | TGTGCCAGCAGCTCGACAGGGGACGAGCAGTACTTC
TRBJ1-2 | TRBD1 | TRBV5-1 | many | CASSSGQGEYGYTF | TGCGCCAGCAGTTCCGGACAGGGGGAATATGGCTACACCTTC
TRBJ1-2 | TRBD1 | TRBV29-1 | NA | CSGGTGPGYTF | TGCAGCGGCGGGACAGGGCCTGGCTACACCTTC
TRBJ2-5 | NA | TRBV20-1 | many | CSARVGKGETQYF | TGCAGTGCTAGAGTGGGCAAAGGGGAGACCCAGTACTTC
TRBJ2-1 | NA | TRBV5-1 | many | CASRVGFRGEQFF | TGCGCCAGCAGGGTAGGGTTTAGAGGTGAGCAGTTCTTC
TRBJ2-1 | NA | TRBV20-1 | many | CSAIRDQSYNEQFF | TGCAGTGCTATCCGGGACCAATCCTACAATGAGCAGTTCTTC
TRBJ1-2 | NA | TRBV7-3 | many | CASSLLGGGTMDGYTF | TGTGCCAGCAGCTTACTGGGGGGAGGCACCATGGATGGCTACACCTTC
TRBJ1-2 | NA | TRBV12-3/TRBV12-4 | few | CASSPNGGRLGYTF | TGTGCCAGCAGTCCCAACGGGGGGCGACTTGGCTACACCTTC
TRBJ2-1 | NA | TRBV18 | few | CASSPPARGAARYEQFF | TGTGCCAGCTCACCACCGGCAAGGGGCGCAGCCCGGTATGAGCAGTTCTTC
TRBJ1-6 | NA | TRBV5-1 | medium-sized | CASRVSATDSPLHF | TGCGCCAGCAGGGTATCAGCGACGGATTCACCCCTCCACTTT
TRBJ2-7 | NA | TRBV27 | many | CASWTAYEQYF | TGTGCCAGCTGGACAGCCTACGAGCAGTACTTC
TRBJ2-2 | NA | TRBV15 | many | CATSTRGGNTGELFF | TGTGCCACCAGCACCCGAGGGGGTAACACCGGGGAGCTGTTTTTT
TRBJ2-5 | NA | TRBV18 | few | CASSLLNAETQYF | TGTGCCAGCTCACTCCTTAACGCAGAGACCCAGTACTTC
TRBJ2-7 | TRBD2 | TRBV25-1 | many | CASSLGATSGGEQYF | TGTGCCAGCAGCTTAGGGGCGACTAGCGGGGGCGAGCAGTACTTC
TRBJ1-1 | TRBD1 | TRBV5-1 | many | CASSPRDRSYTEAFF | TGCGCCAGCAGCCCCCGGGACAGGTCTTACACTGAAGCTTTCTTT
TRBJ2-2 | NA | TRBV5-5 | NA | CASSPVFTGELFF | TGTGCCAGCAGCCCGGTTTTTACCGGGGAGCTGTTTTTT
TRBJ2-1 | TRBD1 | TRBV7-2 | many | CASSDRVSNEQFF | TGTGCCAGCAGCGACAGGGTTAGTAATGAGCAGTTCTTC
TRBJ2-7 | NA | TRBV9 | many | CASSVDGGNTFYEQYF | TGTGCCAGCAGCGTAGATGGTGGGAACACTTTCTACGAGCAGTACTTC
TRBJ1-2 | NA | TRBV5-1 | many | CASSLALGAVYYGYTF | TGCGCCAGCAGCTTGGCTCTCGGGGCGGTATACTATGGCTACACCTTC
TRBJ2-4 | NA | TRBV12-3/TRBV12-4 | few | CASSPGLKNIQYF | TGTGCCAGCAGCCCGGGATTGAAAAACATTCAGTACTTC
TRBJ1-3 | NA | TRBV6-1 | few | CASSAGRSSSGNTIYF | TGTGCCAGCAGTGCGGGACGGTCGAGCTCTGGAAACACCATATATTTT
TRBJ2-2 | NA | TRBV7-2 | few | CASSLATGTGELFF | TGTGCCAGCAGCTTGGCGACTGGCACCGGGGAGCTGTTTTTT
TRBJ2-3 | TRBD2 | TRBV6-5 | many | CASSYSWGAGGLSTDTQYF | TGTGCCAGCAGTTACTCGTGGGGGGCGGGGGGACTGAGCACAGATACGCAGTATTTT
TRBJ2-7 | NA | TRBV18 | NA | CASSPGLSLYEQYF | TGTGCCAGCTCACCGGGACTCAGTTTATACGAGCAGTACTTC
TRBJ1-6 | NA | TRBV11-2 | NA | CASSLKRGSRRGNSPLHF | TGTGCCAGCAGCTTAAAGCGCGGCAGTCGAAGGGGTAATTCACCCCTCCACTTT
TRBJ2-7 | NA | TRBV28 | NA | CASSLWGVSYEQYF | TGTGCCAGCAGTTTATGGGGGGTCTCCTACGAGCAGTACTTC
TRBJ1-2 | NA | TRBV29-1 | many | CSVGGWSNYGYTF | TGCAGCGTGGGGGGTTGGTCTAACTATGGCTACACCTTC
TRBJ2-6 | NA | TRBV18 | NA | CASSPKQTGLKANVLTF | TGTGCCAGCTCACCAAAACAGACAGGTTTGAAGGCCAACGTCCTGACTTTC
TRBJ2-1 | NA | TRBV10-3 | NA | CAISAATGMYVQFF | TGTGCCATCAGTGCAGCTACAGGGATGTATGTGCAGTTCTTC
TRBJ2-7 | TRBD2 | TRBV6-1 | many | CASSEGLAGAYEQYF | TGTGCCAGCAGCGAAGGACTAGCGGGGGCCTACGAGCAGTACTTC
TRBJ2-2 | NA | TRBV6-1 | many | CASGPGRSTGELFF | TGTGCCAGCGGCCCCGGAAGGAGCACCGGGGAGCTGTTTTTT
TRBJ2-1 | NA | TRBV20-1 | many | CSAMVGAANEQFF | TGCAGTGCTATGGTGGGGGCCGCTAATGAGCAGTTCTTC
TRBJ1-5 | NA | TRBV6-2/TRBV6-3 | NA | CASSYSWENQPQHF | TGTGCCAGCAGTTACTCTTGGGAGAATCAGCCCCAGCATTTT
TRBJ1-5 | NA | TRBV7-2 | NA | CASSLGGGHSQPQHF | TGTGCCAGCAGCTTAGGGGGGGGACATTCACAGCCCCAGCATTTT
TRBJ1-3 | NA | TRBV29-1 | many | CSVDVRTVSGNTIYF | TGCAGCGTTGACGTCAGGACAGTCTCTGGAAACACCATATATTTT
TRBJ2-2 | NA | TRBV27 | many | CASRTVGIWSGELFF | TGTGCCAGCAGAACAGTGGGAATTTGGTCCGGGGAGCTGTTTTTT
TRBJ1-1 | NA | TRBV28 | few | CASSSIGDTEAFF | TGTGCCAGCAGCTCAATCGGGGACACTGAAGCTTTCTTT
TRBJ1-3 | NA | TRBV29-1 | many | CSVEDRAGNTIYF | TGCAGCGTTGAAGATAGGGCTGGAAACACCATATATTTT
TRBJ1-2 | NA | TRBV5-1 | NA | CASSLRPTYGYTF | TGCGCCAGCAGCTTGCGTCCAACCTATGGCTACACCTTC
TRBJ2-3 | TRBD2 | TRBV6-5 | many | CASSRSGTNKYF | TGTGCCAGCAGTCGATCCGGGACTAACAAGTATTTT
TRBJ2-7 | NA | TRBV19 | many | CASSTRASSYEQYF | TGTGCCAGTAGTACTCGGGCCTCGTCCTACGAGCAGTACTTC
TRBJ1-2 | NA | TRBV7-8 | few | CASSLWQGEGYTF | TGTGCCAGCAGCTTATGGCAGGGAGAGGGCTACACCTTC
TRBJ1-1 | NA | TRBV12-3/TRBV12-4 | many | CASSLGIWNTEAFF | TGTGCCAGCAGTTTGGGGATCTGGAACACTGAAGCTTTCTTT
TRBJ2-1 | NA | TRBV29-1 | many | CSVGTFTYNEQFF | TGCAGCGTGGGGACCTTTACCTACAATGAGCAGTTCTTC
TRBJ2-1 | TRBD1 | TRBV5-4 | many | CASSSRDRLLEQFF | TGTGCCAGCAGCTCCCGGGACAGGTTGCTTGAGCAGTTCTTC
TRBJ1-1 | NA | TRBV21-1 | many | CASSNSTGDTEAFF | TGTGCCAGCAGCAATTCTACCGGGGACACTGAAGCTTTCTTT
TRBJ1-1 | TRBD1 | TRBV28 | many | CASSLGRQGGTEAFF | TGTGCCAGCAGTTTGGGACGACAGGGAGGCACTGAAGCTTTCTTT
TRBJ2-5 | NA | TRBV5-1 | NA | CASSTGQAGEETQYF | TGCGCCAGCAGCACGGGACAGGCGGGGGAAGAGACCCAGTACTTC
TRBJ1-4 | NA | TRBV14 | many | CASSQQRTTNEKLFF | TGTGCCAGCAGCCAACAACGAACAACTAATGAAAAACTGTTTTTT